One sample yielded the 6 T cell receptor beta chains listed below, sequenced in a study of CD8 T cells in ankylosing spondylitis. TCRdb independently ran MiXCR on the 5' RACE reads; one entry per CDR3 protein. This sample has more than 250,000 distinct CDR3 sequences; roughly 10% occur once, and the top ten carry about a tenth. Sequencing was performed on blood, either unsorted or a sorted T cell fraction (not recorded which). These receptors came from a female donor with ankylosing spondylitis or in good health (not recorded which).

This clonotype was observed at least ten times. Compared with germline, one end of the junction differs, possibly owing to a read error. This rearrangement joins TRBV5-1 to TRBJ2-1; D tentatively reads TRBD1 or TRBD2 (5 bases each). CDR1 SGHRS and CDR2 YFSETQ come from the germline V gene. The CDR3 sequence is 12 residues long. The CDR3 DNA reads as TGTGCCAGCAGTCGGGACGGAAATGAGCAGTTCTTC. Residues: CASSRDGNEQFF.

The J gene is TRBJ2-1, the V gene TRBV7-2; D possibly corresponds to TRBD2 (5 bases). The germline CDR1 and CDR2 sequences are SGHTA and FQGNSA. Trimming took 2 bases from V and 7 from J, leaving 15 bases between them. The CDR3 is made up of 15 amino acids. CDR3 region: CASSLYGQRRNEQFF. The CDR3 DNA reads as TGTGCCAGCAGCTTATACGGGCAGAGGAGGAATGAGCAGTTCTTC.

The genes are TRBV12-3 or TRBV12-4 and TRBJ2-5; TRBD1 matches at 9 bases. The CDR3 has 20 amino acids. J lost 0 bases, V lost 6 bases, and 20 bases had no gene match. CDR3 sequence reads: CASRSPGQGFSKPYQETQYF. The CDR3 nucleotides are TGTGCCAGCAGAAGTCCGGGACAGGGATTTTCAAAACCGTACCAAGAGACCCAGTACTTC.

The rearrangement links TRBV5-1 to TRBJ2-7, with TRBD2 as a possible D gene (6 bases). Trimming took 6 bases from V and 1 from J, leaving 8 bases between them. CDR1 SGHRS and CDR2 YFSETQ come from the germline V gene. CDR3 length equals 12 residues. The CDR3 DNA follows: TGCGCCAGCACGGCGGGATCCTACGAGCAGTACTTC. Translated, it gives CASTAGSYEQYF.

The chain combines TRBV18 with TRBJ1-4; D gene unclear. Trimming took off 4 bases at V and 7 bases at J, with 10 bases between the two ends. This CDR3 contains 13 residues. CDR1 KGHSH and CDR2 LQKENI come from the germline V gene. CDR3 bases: TGTGCCAGCTCACTCATGGGAGGTGAAAAACTGTTTTTT. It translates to CASSLMGGEKLFF.

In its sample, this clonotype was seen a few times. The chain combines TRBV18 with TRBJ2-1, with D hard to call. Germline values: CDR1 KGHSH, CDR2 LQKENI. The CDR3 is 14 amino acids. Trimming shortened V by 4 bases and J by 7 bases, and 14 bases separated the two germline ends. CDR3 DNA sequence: TGTGCCAGCTCACGTACCGCTTCCTTGAATGAGCAGTTCTTC. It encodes CASSRTASLNEQFF.